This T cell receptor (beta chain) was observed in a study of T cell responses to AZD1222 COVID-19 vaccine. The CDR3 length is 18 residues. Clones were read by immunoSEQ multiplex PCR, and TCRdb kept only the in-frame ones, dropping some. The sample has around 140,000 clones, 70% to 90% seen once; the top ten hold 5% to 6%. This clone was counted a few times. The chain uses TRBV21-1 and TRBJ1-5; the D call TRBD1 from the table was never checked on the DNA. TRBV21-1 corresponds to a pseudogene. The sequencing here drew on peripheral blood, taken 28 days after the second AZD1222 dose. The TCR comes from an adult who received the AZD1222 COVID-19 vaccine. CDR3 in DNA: TGTGCCAGCAGCAAAGCGACTTCGGCAGGGGATAGCAATCAGCCCCAGCATTTT. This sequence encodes CASSKATSAGDSNQPQHF.